One sample yielded the 8 T cell receptor beta chains listed below, sequenced in a study of shared clonotypes between healthy human individuals. This table comes from immunoSEQ multiplex PCR, and its TCRdb copy is limited to in-frame clones, with some not included. The data contain nearly 750,000 clones, roughly 72% of them seen just once; the ten biggest clones take up more than 1.5%. Sequencing was done on a sample of memory CD4+ T cells sorted from blood. Subset given: CD45RA-negative fraction. The source is a woman between 25 and 40 years old in good health.

V is TRBV4-1 and J is TRBJ2-2; weak D call: TRBD2 (6 bases). The CDR3 loop spans 17 amino acids. V lost 3 bases to trimming and J lost 7 bases, with 21 bases between them. From germline, CDR1 is MGHRA and CDR2 YSYEKL. The DNA of the CDR3 is TGCGCCAGCAGCCACCGAAGGTCCGGGAGTGGAGGCGGGGAGCTGTTTTTT. It translates to CASSHRRSGSGGGELFF.

In its sample, this clone was seen many times. The gene calls are TRBV4-1 and TRBJ2-3; D could derive from TRBD1 or TRBD2 (5 bases each). The CDR3 length is 16 residues. Germline values: CDR1 MGHRA, CDR2 YSYEKL. Trimming cost V 2 bases and J 6 bases, with 18 bases left between them. Here the CDR3 reads CASSQRDLTTQDTQYF. CDR3 DNA sequence: TGCGCCAGCAGCCAAAGGGACCTAACTACCCAGGATACGCAGTATTTT.

This sequence joins TRBV6-4 and TRBJ2-7, with 7 bases fitting TRBD1. The germline gives CDR1 MRHNA, CDR2 SNTAGT. The junction had 15 bases not matched to a gene; V was cut back by 7 bases and J by 6 bases. This CDR3 has 15 residues. The DNA for the CDR3 is TGTGCCAGCAATCACGGACAGGAGCATCCTTGCGAGCAGTACTTC. It specifies CASNHGQEHPCEQYF.

The chain couples TRBV2 to TRBJ2-1, with D perhaps being TRBD1 or TRBD2 (6 bases each). The V end was cut by 10 bases, the J end by 0 bases, with 10 bases between. Germline loops: CDR1 SNHLY, CDR2 FYNNEI. CDR3 size: 13 residues. This CDR3 is CAIGGFSYNEQFF. DNA for the CDR3: TGTGCCATAGGGGGGTTCTCCTACAATGAGCAGTTCTTC.

The chain has TRBV14 and TRBJ1-6; 9 bases are shared with TRBD1. Losses at the gene ends were 3 bases for V and 1 base for J; bases not matched to a gene: 7. CDR3 length: 18 amino acids. CDR1 SGHDN and CDR2 FVKESK come from the germline V gene. The CDR3 DNA sequence: TGTGCCAGCAGCCATCATCCGGGACAGGGATCCTATAATTCACCCCTCCACTTT. This codes for CASSHHPGQGSYNSPLHF.

This chain connects TRBV28 to TRBJ2-7, with TRBD2 identical over 10 bases. Germline V gives CDR1 MDHEN, CDR2 SYDVKM. After removal of 6 bases from V and 3 bases from J, the junction contained 2 bases not matched to a gene. This CDR3 has 13 residues. The CDR3 is CASRGTSDYEQYF. The DNA for the CDR3 is TGTGCCAGCAGGGGGACTAGCGACTACGAGCAGTACTTC. Filled out from reference TRBV28 and TRBJ2-7, the complete variable domain reads DVKVTQSSRYLVKRTGEKVFLECVQDMDHENMFWYRQDPGLGLRLIYFSYDVKMKEKGDIPEGYSVSREKKERFSLILESASTNQTSMYLCASRGTSDYEQYFGPGTRLTVT.

About this clone: This sample includes further DNA sequences coding for the same CDR3. The chain links TRBV11-3 to TRBJ2-1, with 11 bases aligning to TRBD1. CDR3 length equals 17 residues. In germline, CDR1 is SGHNT, CDR2 YENEEA. J was trimmed by 7 bases and V by 0 bases; bases with no gene match: 8. The CDR3 sequence: CASSLDSGTGGYNEQFF. The CDR3 DNA sequence: TGTGCCAGCAGCTTAGATAGTGGGACAGGGGGGTATAATGAGCAGTTCTTC.

J is TRBJ1-4 and V is TRBV4-2; TRBD1 is a possible D gene (6 bases). CDR1 is LGHNA, CDR2 YNFKEQ, per germline. Trimming shortened V by 1 base and J by 4 bases, and 7 bases separated the two germline ends. The CDR3 covers 14 residues. The CDR3 loop reads CASSQAQGNEKLFF. DNA of the CDR3: TGTGCCAGCAGCCAAGCACAGGGTAATGAAAAACTGTTTTTT.